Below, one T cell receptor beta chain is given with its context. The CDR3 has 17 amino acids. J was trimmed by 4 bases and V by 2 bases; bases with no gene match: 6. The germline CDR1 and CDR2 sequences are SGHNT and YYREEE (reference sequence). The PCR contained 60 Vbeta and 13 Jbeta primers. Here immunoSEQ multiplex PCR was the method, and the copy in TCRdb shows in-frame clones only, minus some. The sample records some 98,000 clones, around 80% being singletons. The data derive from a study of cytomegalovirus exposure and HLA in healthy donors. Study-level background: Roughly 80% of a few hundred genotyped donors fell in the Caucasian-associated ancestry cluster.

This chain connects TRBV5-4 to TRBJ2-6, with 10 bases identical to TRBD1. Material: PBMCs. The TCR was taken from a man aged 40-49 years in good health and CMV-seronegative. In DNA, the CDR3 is TGTGCCAGCAGCTTTCCGGGACAGGGGAGAGGGGCCAACGTCCTGACTTTC. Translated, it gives CASSFPGQGRGANVLTF. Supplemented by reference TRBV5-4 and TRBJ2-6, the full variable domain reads ETGVTQSPTHLIKTRGQQVTLRCSSQSGHNTVSWYQQALGQGPQFIFQYYREEENGRGNFPPRFSGLQFPNYSSELNVNALELDDSALYLCASSFPGQGRGANVLTFGAGSRLTVL.